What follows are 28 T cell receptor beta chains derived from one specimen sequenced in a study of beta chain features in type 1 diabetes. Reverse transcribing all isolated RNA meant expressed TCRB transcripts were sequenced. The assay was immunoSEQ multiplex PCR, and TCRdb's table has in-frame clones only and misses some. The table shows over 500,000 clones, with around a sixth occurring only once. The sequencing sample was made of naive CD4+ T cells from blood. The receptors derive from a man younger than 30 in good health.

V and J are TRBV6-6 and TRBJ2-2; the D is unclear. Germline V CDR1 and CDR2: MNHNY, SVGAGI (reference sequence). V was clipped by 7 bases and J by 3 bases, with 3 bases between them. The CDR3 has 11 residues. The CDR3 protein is CASMYTGELFF. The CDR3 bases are TGTGCCAGCATGTACACCGGGGAGCTGTTTTTT.

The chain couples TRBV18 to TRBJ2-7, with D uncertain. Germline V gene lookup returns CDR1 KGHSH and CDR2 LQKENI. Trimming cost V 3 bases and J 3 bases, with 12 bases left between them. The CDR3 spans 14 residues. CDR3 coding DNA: TGTGCCAGCTCACCCGCTCTGGCAGTCTACGAGCAGTACTTC. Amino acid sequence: CASSPALAVYEQYF.

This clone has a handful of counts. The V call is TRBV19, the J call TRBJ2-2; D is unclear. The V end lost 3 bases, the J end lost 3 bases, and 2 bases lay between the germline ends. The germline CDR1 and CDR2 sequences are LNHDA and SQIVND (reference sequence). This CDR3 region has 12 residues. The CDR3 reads CASSMYTGELFF. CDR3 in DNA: TGTGCCAGTAGTATGTACACCGGGGAGCTGTTTTTT.

CDR3 DNA: TGCAGCGAGCGACACGGGAGCACAGATACGCAGTATTTT. Amino acid sequence: CSERHGSTDTQYF. The chain recombines TRBV29-1 with TRBJ2-3; D unclear. The length of the CDR3 is 13 residues. Germline V gene sequence: CDR1 SQVTM, CDR2 ANQGSEA. Trimming took off 7 bases at V and 0 bases at J, with 11 bases between the two ends.

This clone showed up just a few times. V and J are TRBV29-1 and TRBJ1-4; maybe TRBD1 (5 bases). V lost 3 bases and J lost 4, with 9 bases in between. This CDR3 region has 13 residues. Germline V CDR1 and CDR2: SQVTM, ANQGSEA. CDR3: CSVETVRNEKLFF. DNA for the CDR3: TGCAGCGTTGAGACAGTACGTAATGAAAAACTGTTTTTT.

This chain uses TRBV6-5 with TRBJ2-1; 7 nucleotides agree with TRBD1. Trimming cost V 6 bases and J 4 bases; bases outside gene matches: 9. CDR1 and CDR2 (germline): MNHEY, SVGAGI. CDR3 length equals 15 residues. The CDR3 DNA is TGTGCCAGCAGCCTCAGGGGACAGACTTACAATGAGCAGTTCTTC. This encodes CASSLRGQTYNEQFF.

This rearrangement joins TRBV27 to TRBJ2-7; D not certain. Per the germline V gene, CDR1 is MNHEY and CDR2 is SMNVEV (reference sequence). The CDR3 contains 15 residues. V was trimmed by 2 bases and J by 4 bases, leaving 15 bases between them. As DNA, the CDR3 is TGTGCCAGCAGTTTAGGAAGCTTGCCGACTTACGAGCAGTACTTC. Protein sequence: CASSLGSLPTYEQYF.

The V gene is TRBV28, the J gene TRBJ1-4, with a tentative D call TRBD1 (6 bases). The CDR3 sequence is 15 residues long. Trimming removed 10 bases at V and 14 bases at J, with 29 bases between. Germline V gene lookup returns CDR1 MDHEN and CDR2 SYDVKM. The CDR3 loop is CATNRASPLDRGLFF. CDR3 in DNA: TGTGCCACAAACCGCGCCTCCCCATTGGACAGAGGGCTGTTTTTT.

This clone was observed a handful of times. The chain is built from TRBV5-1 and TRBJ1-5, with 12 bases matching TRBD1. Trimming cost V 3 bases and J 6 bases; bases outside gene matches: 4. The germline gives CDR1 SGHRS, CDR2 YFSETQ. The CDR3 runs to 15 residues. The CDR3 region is CASSSGTGGGQPQHF. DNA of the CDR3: TGCGCCAGCAGCTCCGGGACAGGGGGCGGTCAGCCCCAGCATTTT.

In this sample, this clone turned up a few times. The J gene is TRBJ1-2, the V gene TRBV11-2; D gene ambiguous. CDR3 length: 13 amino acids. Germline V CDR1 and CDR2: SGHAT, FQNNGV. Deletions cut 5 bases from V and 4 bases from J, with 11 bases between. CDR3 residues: CASSPPGTYGYTF. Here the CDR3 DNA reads TGTGCCAGCAGCCCGCCCGGCACCTATGGCTACACCTTC.

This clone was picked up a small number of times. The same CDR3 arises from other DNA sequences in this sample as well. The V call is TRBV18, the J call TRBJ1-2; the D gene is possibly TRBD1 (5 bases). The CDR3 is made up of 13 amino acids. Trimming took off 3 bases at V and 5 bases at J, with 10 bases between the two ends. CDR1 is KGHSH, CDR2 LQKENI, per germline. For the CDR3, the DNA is TGTGCCAGCTCACCCGGGGGAACTTATGGCTACACCTTC. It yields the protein CASSPGGTYGYTF.

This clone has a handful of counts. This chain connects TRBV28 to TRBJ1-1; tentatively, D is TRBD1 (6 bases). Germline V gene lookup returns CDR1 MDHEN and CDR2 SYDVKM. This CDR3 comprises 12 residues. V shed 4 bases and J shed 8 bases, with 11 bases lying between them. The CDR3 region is CASSSLDREAFF. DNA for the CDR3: TGTGCCAGCAGTTCCCTCGACAGGGAAGCTTTCTTT.

The CDR3 is CASIPGQGRSGANVLTF. The CDR3 coding sequence is TGTGCCAGCATACCGGGACAGGGGCGCTCTGGGGCCAACGTCCTGACTTTC. The chain has TRBV7-9 and TRBJ2-6, with 10 bases matching TRBD1. The CDR3 runs to 17 residues. Per the germline V gene, CDR1 is SEHNR and CDR2 is FQNEAQ (reference sequence). V shed 7 bases, J shed 0 bases, and the junction held 6 bases outside the gene matches.

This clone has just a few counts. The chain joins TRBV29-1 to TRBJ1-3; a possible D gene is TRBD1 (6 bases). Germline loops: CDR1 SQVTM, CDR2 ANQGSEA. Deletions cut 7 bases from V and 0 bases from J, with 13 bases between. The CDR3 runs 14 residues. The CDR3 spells CSANTGNSGNTIYF. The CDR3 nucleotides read TGCAGCGCAAATACAGGGAACTCTGGAAACACCATATATTTT.

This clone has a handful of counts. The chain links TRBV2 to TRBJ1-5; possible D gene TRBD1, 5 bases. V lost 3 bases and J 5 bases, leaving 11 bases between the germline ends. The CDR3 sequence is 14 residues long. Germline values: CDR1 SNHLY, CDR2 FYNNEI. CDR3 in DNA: TGTGCCAGCAGTGACAGGGAGGTCTATCAGCCCCAGCATTTT. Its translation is CASSDREVYQPQHF. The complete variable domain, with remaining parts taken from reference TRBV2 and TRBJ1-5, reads EPEVTQTPSHQVTQMGQEVILRCVPISNHLYFYWYRQILGQKVEFLVSFYNNEISEKSEIFDDQFSVERPDGSNFTLKIRSTKLEDSAMYFCASSDREVYQPQHFGDGTRLSIL.

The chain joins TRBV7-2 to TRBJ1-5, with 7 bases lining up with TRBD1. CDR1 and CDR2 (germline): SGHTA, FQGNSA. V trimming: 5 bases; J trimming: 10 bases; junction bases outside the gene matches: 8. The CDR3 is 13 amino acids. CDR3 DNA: TGTGCCAGCAGCGATCGACAGGGATTACCCCAGCATTTT. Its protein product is CASSDRQGLPQHF. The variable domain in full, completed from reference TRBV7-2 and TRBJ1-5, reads GAGVSQSPSNKVTEKGKDVELRCDPISGHTALYWYRQSLGQGLEFLIYFQGNSAPDKSGLPSDRFSAERTGGSVSTLTIQRTQQEDSAVYLCASSDRQGLPQHFGDGTRLSIL.

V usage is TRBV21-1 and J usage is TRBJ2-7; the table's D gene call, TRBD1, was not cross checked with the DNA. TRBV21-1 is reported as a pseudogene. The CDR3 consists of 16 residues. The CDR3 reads CASRRGSHRGCYEQYF. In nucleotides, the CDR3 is TGTGCCAGCAGAAGGGGATCGCACAGGGGGTGTTACGAGCAGTACTTC.

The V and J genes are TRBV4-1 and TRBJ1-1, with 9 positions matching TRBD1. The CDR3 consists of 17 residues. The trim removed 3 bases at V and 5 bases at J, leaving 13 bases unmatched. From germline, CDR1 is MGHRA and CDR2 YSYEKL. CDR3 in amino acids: CASSHRKQGAQTTEAFF. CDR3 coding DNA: TGCGCCAGCAGCCATCGGAAACAGGGGGCGCAGACGACTGAAGCTTTCTTT.

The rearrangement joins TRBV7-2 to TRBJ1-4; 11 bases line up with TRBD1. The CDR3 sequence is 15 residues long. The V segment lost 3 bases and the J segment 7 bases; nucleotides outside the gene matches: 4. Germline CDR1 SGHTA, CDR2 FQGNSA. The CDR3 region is CASSLAGTGGEKLFF. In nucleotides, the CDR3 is TGTGCCAGCAGCTTGGCCGGGACAGGGGGTGAAAAACTGTTTTTT.

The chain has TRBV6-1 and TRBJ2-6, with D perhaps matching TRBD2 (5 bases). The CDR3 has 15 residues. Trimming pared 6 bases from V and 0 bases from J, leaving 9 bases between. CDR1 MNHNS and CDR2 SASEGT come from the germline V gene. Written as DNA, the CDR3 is TGTGCCAGCAGCCCGAGGGACTCTGGGGCCAACGTCCTGACTTTC. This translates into CASSPRDSGANVLTF.

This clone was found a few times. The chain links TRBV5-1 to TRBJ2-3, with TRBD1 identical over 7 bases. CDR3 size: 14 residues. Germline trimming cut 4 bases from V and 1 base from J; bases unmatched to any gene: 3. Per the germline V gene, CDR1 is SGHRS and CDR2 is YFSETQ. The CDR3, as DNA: TGCGCCAGCAGCGAAACAGGGGGCACAGATACGCAGTATTTT. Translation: CASSETGGTDTQYF. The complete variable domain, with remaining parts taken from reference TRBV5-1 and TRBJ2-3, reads KAGVTQTPRYLIKTRGQQVTLSCSPISGHRSVSWYQQTPGQGLQFLFEYFSETQRNKGNFPGRFSGRQFSNSRSEMNVSTLELGDSALYLCASSETGGTDTQYFGPGTRLTVL.

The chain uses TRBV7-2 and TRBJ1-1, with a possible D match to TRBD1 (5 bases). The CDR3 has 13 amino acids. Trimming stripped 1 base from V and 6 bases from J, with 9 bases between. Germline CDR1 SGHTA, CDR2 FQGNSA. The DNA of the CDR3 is TGTGCCAGCAGCTTAGGCAGGGTTGCTGAAGCTTTCTTT. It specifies CASSLGRVAEAFF.

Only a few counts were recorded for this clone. The chain's CDR3 is CASSLGMTGNEKLFF. DNA of the CDR3: TGCGCCAGCAGCTTGGGGATGACGGGAAATGAAAAACTGTTTTTT. The V gene is TRBV5-1, the J gene TRBJ1-4, with no clear D. Per the germline V gene, CDR1 is SGHRS and CDR2 is YFSETQ. V lost 0 bases to trimming and J lost 5 bases, with 11 bases between them. The CDR3 has 15 amino acids.

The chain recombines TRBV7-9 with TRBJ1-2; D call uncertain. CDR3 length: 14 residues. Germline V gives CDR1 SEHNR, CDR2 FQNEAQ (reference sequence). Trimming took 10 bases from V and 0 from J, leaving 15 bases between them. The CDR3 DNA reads TGTGCCATCAGTACAAGCAACTCTAACTATGGCTACACCTTC. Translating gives CAISTSNSNYGYTF.

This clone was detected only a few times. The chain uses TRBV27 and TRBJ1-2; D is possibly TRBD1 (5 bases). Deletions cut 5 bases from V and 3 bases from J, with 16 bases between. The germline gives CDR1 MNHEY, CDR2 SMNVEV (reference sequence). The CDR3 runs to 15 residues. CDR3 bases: TGTGCCAGCAGTGTAGTAGGGGTGGGTTACTATGGCTACACCTTC. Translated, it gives CASSVVGVGYYGYTF.

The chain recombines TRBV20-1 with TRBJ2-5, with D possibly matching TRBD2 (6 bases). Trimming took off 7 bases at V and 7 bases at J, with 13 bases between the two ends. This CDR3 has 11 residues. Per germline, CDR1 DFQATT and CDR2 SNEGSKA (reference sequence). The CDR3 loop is CSGIRAGTQYF. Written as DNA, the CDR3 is TGCAGTGGAATCCGAGCGGGGACCCAGTACTTC.

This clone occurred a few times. CDR3 in amino acids: CASSDWTGAGSGANVLTF. The CDR3 nucleotides read TGTGCCAGCAGTGATTGGACAGGTGCAGGTTCTGGGGCCAACGTCCTGACTTTC. The chain links TRBV25-1 to TRBJ2-6; 7 bases are a match to TRBD1. Germline V CDR1 and CDR2: MGHDK, SYGVNS. With 3 bases clipped from V and 1 base from J, the junction kept 9 bases outside the gene matches. The CDR3 is 18 amino acids.

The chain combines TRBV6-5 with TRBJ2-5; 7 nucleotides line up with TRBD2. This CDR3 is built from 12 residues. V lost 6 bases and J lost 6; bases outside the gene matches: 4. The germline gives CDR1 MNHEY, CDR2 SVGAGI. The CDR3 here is CASSGTTKTQYF. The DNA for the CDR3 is TGTGCCAGCAGCGGGACTACGAAGACCCAGTACTTC.